These 25 T cell receptor beta chains came from one sample sequenced in a study of Graves' ophthalmopathy and Graves' hyperthyroidism. From RNA, the CDR3 regions of TCR beta chains were amplified and sequenced. An opening RT-PCR round employed HTBI primers and preceded a second-round multiplex PCR. TCRdb reprocessed the multiplex PCR reads via MiXCR and lists one record per CDR3 protein. The sample contains 650,000 to 800,000 distinct CDR3 sequences, about two fifths of which appear only once. Sequenced input: peripheral blood. The receptors here all came from an adult man with Graves' ophthalmopathy.

This clonotype was seen repeatedly, ten times or more. V gene TRBV7-2 combines with J gene TRBJ1-3; D gene ambiguous. The CDR3 runs to 14 residues. The germline gives CDR1 SGHTA, CDR2 FQGNSA. The ends were cut back, 3 bases at V and 3 bases at J, with 9 bases in the middle. The CDR3 region is CASSLATGGNTIYF. The CDR3 DNA reads as TGTGCCAGCAGCTTGGCAACGGGTGGAAACACCATATATTTT.

V is TRBV25-1 and J is TRBJ1-2; D is uncertain. This CDR3 region has 13 residues. Germline V gene lookup returns CDR1 MGHDK and CDR2 SYGVNS. V was trimmed by 6 bases and J by 4 bases, leaving 12 bases between them. This chain's CDR3 is CASRGIAFYGYTF. The CDR3 coding sequence is TGTGCCAGCAGGGGGATTGCCTTCTATGGCTACACCTTC.

Details on this clonotype: No conserved phenylalanine or tryptophan is present at the end of the CDR3, so a read error is the likely explanation. It is unclear where the CDR3 begins or ends on the DNA, so no DNA is shown, and the CDR3 is as TCRdb lists it. The J gene is TRBJ1-1, the V gene TRBV20-1; the DNA was not compared with TRBD1, the D call given in the table. Per germline, CDR1 DFQATT and CDR2 SNEGSKA (reference sequence). Counting both end residues, the CDR3 totals 11 amino acids. The CDR3 region is CSARAGGMGLY.

This clonotype came up many times. The chain employs TRBV11-3 and TRBJ2-2; D gene unclear. Per germline, CDR1 SGHNT and CDR2 YENEEA. Trimming shortened V by 2 bases and J by 6 bases, and 7 bases separated the two germline ends. The CDR3 sequence is 13 residues long. CDR3 loop: CASSLRLAGELFF. The DNA of the CDR3 is TGTGCCAGCAGCTTACGACTCGCCGGGGAGCTGTTTTTT.

This chain joins TRBV2 and TRBJ2-1, with 10 bases identical to TRBD2. With 4 bases clipped from V and 4 bases from J, the junction kept 4 bases outside the gene matches. Germline loops: CDR1 SNHLY, CDR2 FYNNEI. The CDR3 is 15 residues long. The CDR3: CASSVASGSYNEQFF. DNA for the CDR3: TGTGCCAGCAGTGTTGCTAGCGGGAGTTACAATGAGCAGTTCTTC.

This clonotype has a handful of counts. A much larger clone is a single base away; this may be a read error. The rearrangement joins TRBV19 to TRBJ1-1; D ambiguous. V was clipped by 3 bases and J by 8 bases, with 13 bases between them. The CDR3 has 13 residues. Germline CDR1 reads LNHDA; CDR2 reads SQIVND (reference sequence). Here the CDR3 DNA reads TGTGCCAGTAGTATCGCACTGACCCCCGAAGCTTTCTTT. As protein: CASSIALTPEAFF.

The gene calls are TRBV10-3 and TRBJ2-3, with 11 bases matching TRBD2. The CDR3 loop spans 15 amino acids. Germline V lookup: CDR1 ENHRY, CDR2 SYGVKD. The V and J ends lost 10 bases and 1 base, in that order; junction bases with no gene match: 7. CDR3: CATQELAGGTDTQYF. The CDR3 nucleotides are TGTGCCACCCAAGAACTAGCGGGAGGCACAGATACGCAGTATTTT.

This clonotype was observed at least ten times. V gene TRBV11-1 combines with J gene TRBJ2-7; TRBD1 might be the D (6 bases). With 5 bases removed from V and 2 bases from J, the gap between germline ends came to 10 bases. Germline CDR1 SGHAT, CDR2 FQDESV (reference sequence). The CDR3 is made up of 13 amino acids. The CDR3 protein is CASSQQGPYEQYF. The CDR3 DNA is TGTGCCAGCAGCCAACAGGGTCCCTACGAGCAGTACTTC. Full variable domain (outside the CDR3, taken from reference TRBV11-1 and TRBJ2-7): EAEVAQSPRYKITEKSQAVAFWCDPISGHATLYWYRQILGQGPELLVQFQDESVVDDSQLPKDRFSAERLKGVDSTLKIQPAELGDSAMYLCASSQQGPYEQYFGPGTRLTVT.

In regard to this clonotype: With a much larger clone just one base away, this may be a read error. The chain links TRBV7-3 to TRBJ2-2, with a weak D call TRBD1 (5 bases). From germline, CDR1 is SGHTA and CDR2 FQGTGA. The V end was cut by 3 bases, the J end by 1 base, with 21 bases between. This CDR3 is built from 19 residues. CDR3 coding DNA: TGTGCCAGCAGCTTCGCTAAGGTTGGGGCAGGAATGAACACCGGGGAGCTGTTTTTT. It yields the protein CASSFAKVGAGMNTGELFF.

This clonotype was recorded at least ten times. The chain employs TRBV12-3 or TRBV12-4 and TRBJ1-5; D possibly corresponds to TRBD1 (5 bases). The CDR3 covers 13 residues. The V and J ends lost 3 bases and 8 bases respectively, with 11 bases between them. The CDR3 region has the DNA TGTGCCAGCAGTTTCGTTCCCAGGGAGCCCCAGCATTTT. This codes for CASSFVPREPQHF.

The chain recombines TRBV11-1 with TRBJ2-2; 7 bases fit TRBD1. V lost 6 bases, J lost 0 bases, and 10 bases stayed unmatched. CDR1 and CDR2 (germline): SGHAT, FQDESV (reference sequence). The CDR3 spans 17 residues. The DNA of the CDR3 is TGTGCCAGCAGTTACCCTCCCACAGGGGCGAACACCGGGGAGCTGTTTTTT. Its protein is CASSYPPTGANTGELFF.

The chain joins TRBV7-3 to TRBJ2-7, with 8 positions matching TRBD2. Trimming at V came to 9 bases and at J to 3 bases, leaving 13 bases not matched to a gene. The CDR3 is 15 residues long. Germline CDR1 SGHTA, CDR2 FQGTGA. CDR3 sequence (DNA): TGTGCCAGTCGGGGGGGGGTGGGGCTAGACTACGAGCAGTACTTC. Translation gives CASRGGVGLDYEQYF.

This clonotype appeared many times. This chain joins TRBV4-1 and TRBJ2-5; 8 nucleotides match TRBD2. This CDR3 contains 15 residues. CDR1 MGHRA and CDR2 YSYEKL come from the germline V gene. J was trimmed by 4 bases and V by 1 base; bases with no gene match: 5. The CDR3 here is CASSQVLGRGETQYF. The DNA for the CDR3 is TGCGCCAGCAGCCAAGTACTCGGGAGGGGAGAGACCCAGTACTTC.

This clonotype occurred many times. The V call is TRBV24-1, the J call TRBJ2-7; possible D gene TRBD2, 6 bases. The V gene lost 6 bases and the J gene lost 0 bases, with 14 bases spanning the gap. The CDR3 has 15 amino acids. From germline, CDR1 is KGHDR and CDR2 SFDVKD. The CDR3: CATSPGGRSSYEQYF. The CDR3 DNA reads as TGTGCCACCAGTCCAGGAGGGCGGAGCTCCTACGAGCAGTACTTC.

V usage is TRBV2 and J usage is TRBJ2-5, with 9 bases matching TRBD2. The V gene end was trimmed by 2 bases and the J gene end by 2 bases; junction bases not matched to a gene: 9. Germline V gene data show CDR1 as SNHLY and CDR2 as FYNNEI. The CDR3 runs 17 residues. The CDR3: CASSETAGGSRQETQYF. The CDR3 nucleotides are TGTGCCAGCAGTGAAACAGCGGGAGGTAGTAGGCAAGAGACCCAGTACTTC.

The V gene is TRBV7-6, the J gene TRBJ2-5; TRBD2 matches at 9 bases. The last part of the DNA fits TRBJ2-1 better; the J call may be wrong. The V gene's germline CDR1 is SGHVS and CDR2 FNYEAQ. The CDR3 totals 14 residues. CDR3 residues: CASSTLGLAKGQFF. CDR3 bases: TGTGCCAGCAGCACCCTCGGACTAGCGAAGGGGCAGTTCTTC.

This clonotype was recorded at least ten times. V gene TRBV19 combines with J gene TRBJ2-5; no clear D gene. Germline assignment: CDR1 LNHDA and CDR2 SQIVND (reference sequence). V shed 1 base and J shed 8 bases, with 14 bases lying between them. The CDR3 is 14 residues long. As DNA, the CDR3 is TGTGCCAGTAGTATAGGTCAGCCGTCGGGCACCCAGTACTTC. This translates into CASSIGQPSGTQYF.

The chain carries TRBV25-1 and TRBJ2-2; 7 bases align to TRBD1. This CDR3 is 15 amino acids long. Germline assignment: CDR1 MGHDK and CDR2 SYGVNS. Trimming cost V 5 bases and J 4 bases; bases outside gene matches: 7. CDR3 in amino acids: CASSPGGPSTGELFF. The CDR3 DNA reads as TGTGCCAGCAGTCCAGGGGGTCCAAGCACCGGGGAGCTGTTTTTT.

In this sample, this clonotype turned up many times. The chain employs TRBV12-5 and TRBJ2-7; D not certain. This CDR3 comprises 12 residues. CDR1 and CDR2 (germline): LGHNT, FRNRAP. V gave up 2 bases and J gave up 3 bases, with 5 bases separating them. CDR3 DNA sequence: TGTGCTAGTGGTTTGTCGGACTACGAGCAGTACTTC. Protein sequence: CASGLSDYEQYF.

This clonotype was seen ten or more times. V usage is TRBV19 and J usage is TRBJ1-5; D remains unclear. The CDR3 totals 13 residues. Germline V gene sequence: CDR1 LNHDA, CDR2 SQIVND (reference sequence). Trimming took 0 bases from V and 6 from J, leaving 6 bases between them. This chain's CDR3 is CASSIDRVQPQHF. In nucleotides, the CDR3 is TGTGCCAGTAGTATAGATCGCGTTCAGCCCCAGCATTTT.

The V and J genes are TRBV4-2 and TRBJ1-3; D might be TRBD1 (5 bases). V dropped 0 bases and J dropped 12 bases, with 12 bases sitting between them. The length of the CDR3 is 13 residues. The V gene's germline CDR1 is LGHNA and CDR2 YNFKEQ. CDR3: CASSQEYRDGIYF. The CDR3 bases are TGTGCCAGCAGCCAAGAGTATAGGGACGGCATATATTTT.

The chain combines TRBV25-1 with TRBJ1-2; D is uncertain. The CDR3 has 10 amino acids. The V gene's germline CDR1 is MGHDK and CDR2 SYGVNS. CDR3 nucleotide sequence: TGTGCTGGGCCCCGACATGGCTACACCTTC. It specifies CAGPRHGYTF.

The chain carries TRBV6-1 and TRBJ2-7; D remains ambiguous. The V gene's germline CDR1 is MNHNS and CDR2 SASEGT. V lost 1 base and J lost 6, with 10 bases in between. There are 13 residues in the CDR3. The CDR3 DNA reads as TGTGCCAGCAGTGAAGGACTGCCTGGCGAGCAGTACTTC. This translates into CASSEGLPGEQYF.

This clonotype was counted ten times or more. The chain employs TRBV7-2 and TRBJ1-4, with 7 bases aligning to TRBD1. The ends lost 3 bases at V and 6 bases at J; junction bases unmatched: 4. The CDR3 length is 14 residues. Germline V lookup: CDR1 SGHTA, CDR2 FQGNSA. The CDR3 coding sequence is TGTGCCAGCAGCTTCCTCGGGACAGATGAAAAACTGTTTTTT. Its protein product is CASSFLGTDEKLFF.

This clonotype has just one count. The chain joins TRBV19 to TRBJ1-2; TRBD1 matches 9 bases. V lost 11 bases to trimming and J lost 7 bases; unmatched junction nucleotides: 17. The germline V gene encodes CDR1 LNHDA and CDR2 SQIVND (reference sequence). CDR3 length: 15 amino acids. CDR3 coding DNA: TGTGCCTGGACAAGCTCGGGGACAGGGTTTGGTGGCTACACCTTC. Its translation is CAWTSSGTGFGGYTF.